This TCR beta chain was sequenced during a study of blood T cell repertoires in COVID-19. The V and J ends lost 3 bases and 4 bases, in that order; junction bases with no gene match: 1. This CDR3 contains 12 residues. Germline loops: CDR1 SQVTM, CDR2 ANQGSEA. Original processing methods: How many nucleated cells were present was estimated from reference gene primer amplification. Libraries were prepared by immunoSEQ multiplex PCR; TCRdb keeps only in-frame clonotypes and omits some of them. Clone size and V and J calls were adopted from that table, with D and trimming inferred from the DNA. The sample records about 53,000 clones, 77% being singletons.

Material: peripheral blood. The gene calls are TRBV29-1 and TRBJ2-7; TRBD1 matches 9 bases. This TCR was sampled from a man between 65 and 85 years old with active or convalescent COVID-19. The chain's CDR3 is CSVETGGYEQYF. In DNA form, the CDR3 reads TGCAGCGTTGAGACAGGGGGGTACGAGCAGTACTTC.